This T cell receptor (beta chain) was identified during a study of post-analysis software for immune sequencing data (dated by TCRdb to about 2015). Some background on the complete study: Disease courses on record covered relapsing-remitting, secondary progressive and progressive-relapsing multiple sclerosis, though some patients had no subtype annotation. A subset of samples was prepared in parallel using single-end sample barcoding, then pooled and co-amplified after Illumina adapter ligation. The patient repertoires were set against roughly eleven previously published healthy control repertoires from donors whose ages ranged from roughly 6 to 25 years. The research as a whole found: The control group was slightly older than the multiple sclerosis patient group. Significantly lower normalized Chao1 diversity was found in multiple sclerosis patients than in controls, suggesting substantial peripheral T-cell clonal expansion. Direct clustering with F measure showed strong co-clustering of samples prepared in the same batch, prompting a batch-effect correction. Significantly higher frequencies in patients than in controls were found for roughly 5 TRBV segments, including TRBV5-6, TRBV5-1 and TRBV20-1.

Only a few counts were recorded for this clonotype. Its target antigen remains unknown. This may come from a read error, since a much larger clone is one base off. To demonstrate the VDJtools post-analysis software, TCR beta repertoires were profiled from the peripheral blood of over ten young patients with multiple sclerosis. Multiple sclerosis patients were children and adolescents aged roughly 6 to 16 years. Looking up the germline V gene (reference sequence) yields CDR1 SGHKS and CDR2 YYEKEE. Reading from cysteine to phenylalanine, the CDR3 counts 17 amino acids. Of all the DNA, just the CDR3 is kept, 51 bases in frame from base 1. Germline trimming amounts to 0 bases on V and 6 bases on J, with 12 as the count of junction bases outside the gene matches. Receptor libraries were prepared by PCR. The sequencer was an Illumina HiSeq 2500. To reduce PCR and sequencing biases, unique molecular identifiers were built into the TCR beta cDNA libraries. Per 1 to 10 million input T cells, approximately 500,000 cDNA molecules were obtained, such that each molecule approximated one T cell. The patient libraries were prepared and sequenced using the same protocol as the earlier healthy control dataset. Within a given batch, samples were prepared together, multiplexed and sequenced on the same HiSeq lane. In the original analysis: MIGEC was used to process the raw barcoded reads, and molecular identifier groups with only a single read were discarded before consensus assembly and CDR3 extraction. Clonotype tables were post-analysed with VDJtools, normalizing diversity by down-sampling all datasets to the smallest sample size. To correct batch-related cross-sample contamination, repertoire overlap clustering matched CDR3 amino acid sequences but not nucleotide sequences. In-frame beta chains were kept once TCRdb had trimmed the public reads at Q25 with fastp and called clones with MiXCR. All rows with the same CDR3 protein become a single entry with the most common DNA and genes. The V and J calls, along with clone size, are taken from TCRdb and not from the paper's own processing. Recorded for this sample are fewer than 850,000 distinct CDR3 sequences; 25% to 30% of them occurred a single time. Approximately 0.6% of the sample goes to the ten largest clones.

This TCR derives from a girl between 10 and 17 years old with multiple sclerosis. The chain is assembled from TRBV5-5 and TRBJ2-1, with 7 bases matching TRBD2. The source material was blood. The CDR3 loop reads CASSLARSGGTCNEQFF. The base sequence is TGTGCCAGCAGCTTGGCACGGTCGGGGGGAACCTGCAATGAGCAGTTCTTC.